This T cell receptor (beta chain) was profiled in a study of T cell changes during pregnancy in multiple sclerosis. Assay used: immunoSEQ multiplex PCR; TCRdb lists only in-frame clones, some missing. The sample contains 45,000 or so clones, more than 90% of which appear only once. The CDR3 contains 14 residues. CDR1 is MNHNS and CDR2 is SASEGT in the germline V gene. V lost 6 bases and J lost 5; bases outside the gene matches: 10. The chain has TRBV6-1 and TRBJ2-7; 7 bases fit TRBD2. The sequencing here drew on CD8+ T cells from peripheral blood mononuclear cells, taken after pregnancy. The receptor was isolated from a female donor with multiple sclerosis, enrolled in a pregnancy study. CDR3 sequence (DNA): TGTGCCAGCAGACTCCTCCGGGACTATAACGAGCAGTACTTC. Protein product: CASRLLRDYNEQYF.